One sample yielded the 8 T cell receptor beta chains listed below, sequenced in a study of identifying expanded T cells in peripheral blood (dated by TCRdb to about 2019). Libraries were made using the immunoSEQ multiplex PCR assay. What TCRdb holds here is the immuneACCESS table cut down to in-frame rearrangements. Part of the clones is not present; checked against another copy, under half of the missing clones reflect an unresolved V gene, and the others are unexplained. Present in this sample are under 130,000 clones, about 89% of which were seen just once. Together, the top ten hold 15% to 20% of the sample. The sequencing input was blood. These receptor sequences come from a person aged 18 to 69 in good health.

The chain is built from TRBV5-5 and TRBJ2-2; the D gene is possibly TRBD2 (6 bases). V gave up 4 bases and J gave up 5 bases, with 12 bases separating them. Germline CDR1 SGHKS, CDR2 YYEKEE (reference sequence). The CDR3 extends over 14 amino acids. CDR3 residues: CASSGSSVTGELFF. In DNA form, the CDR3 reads TGTGCCAGCAGCGGATCTAGCGTTACCGGGGAGCTGTTTTTT.

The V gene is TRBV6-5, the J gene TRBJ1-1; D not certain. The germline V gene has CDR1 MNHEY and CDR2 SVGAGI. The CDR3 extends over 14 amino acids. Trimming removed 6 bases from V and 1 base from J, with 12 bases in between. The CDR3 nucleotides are TGTGCCAGCAGCCGCGGCCAGCAGAACACTGAAGCTTTCTTT. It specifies CASSRGQQNTEAFF.

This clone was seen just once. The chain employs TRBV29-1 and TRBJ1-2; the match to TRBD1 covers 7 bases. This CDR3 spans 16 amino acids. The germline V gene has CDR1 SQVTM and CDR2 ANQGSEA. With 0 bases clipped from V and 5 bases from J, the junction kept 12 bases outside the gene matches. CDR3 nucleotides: TGCAGCGTTGAAGACCGAGGGACAGTACAAGGGTATGGCTACACCTTC. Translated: CSVEDRGTVQGYGYTF.

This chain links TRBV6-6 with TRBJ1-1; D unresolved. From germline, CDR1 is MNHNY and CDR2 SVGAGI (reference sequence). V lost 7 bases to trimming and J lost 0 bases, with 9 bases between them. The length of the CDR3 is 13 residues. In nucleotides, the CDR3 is TGTGCCAGCACCGGACGGATGAACACTGAAGCTTTCTTT. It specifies CASTGRMNTEAFF.

CDR3 protein: CASSLAQSQSGGYTF. The CDR3 nucleotides read TGTGCCAGCAGCTTAGCGCAAAGCCAATCCGGTGGCTACACCTTC. The V and J genes are TRBV7-9 and TRBJ1-2; no clear D gene. The V end lost 0 bases, the J end lost 7 bases, and 15 bases lay between the germline ends. The CDR3 is 15 amino acids. CDR1 and CDR2 from the germline V gene are SEHNR and FQNEAQ (reference sequence). Full variable domain (rest looked up from reference TRBV7-9 and TRBJ1-2): DTGVSQNPRHKITKRGQNVTFRCDPISEHNRLYWYRQTLGQGPEFLTYFQNEAQLEKSRLLSDRFSAERPKGSFSTLEIQRTEQGDSAMYLCASSLAQSQSGGYTFGSGTRLTVV.

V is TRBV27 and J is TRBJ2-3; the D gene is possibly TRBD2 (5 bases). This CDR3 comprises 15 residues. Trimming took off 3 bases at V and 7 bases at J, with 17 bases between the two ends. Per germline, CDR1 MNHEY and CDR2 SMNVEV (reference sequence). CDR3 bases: TGTGCCAGCAGTTTCGGCCCTAGCCTACGGAATACGCAGTATTTT. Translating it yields CASSFGPSLRNTQYF.

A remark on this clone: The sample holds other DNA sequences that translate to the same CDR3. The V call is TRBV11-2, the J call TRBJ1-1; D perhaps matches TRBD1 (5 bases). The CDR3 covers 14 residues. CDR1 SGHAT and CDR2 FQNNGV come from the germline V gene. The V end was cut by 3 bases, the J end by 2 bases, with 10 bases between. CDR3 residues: CASSFGQGNTEAFF. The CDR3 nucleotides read TGTGCCAGCAGCTTTGGGCAGGGTAACACTGAAGCTTTCTTT.

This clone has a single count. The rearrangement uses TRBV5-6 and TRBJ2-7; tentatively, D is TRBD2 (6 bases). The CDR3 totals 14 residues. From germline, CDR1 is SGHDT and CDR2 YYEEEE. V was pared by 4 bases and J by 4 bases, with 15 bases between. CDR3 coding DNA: TGTGCCAGCAGCCCGGGGGATGGGGGGTACGAGCAGTACTTC. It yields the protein CASSPGDGGYEQYF. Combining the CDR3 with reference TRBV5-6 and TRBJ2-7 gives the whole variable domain DAGVTQSPTHLIKTRGQQVTLRCSPKSGHDTVSWYQQALGQGPQFIFQYYEEEERQRGNFPDRFSGHQFPNYSSELNVNALLLGDSALYLCASSPGDGGYEQYFGPGTRLTVT.